Sequencing of this T cell receptor (beta chain) was carried out in a study of control samples from healthy donors and cancer patients (dated by TCRdb to 2018 to 2020). Receptor libraries were prepared by the immunoSEQ multiplex PCR assay. Entries here come from immuneACCESS through TCRdb and include only in-frame sequences with V and J called. Some clones fail to appear in such tables; in the studies checked, an unresolved V gene covers under half of the shortfall, and the cause of the remainder is unknown. This sample holds 150,000 or so clones; almost 90% were observed only once. Clones ranked in the top ten supply approximately 1.6% of the sample. Measured from the cysteine to the phenylalanine, the CDR3 is 15 residues long. CDR3 DNA only is kept here, 45 bases in frame from base 1. The V end loses 5 bases and the J end loses 5 bases, and a stretch of 16 bases separates them. The germline V gene supplies CDR1 SGHTA and CDR2 FQGNSA.

Concerning this clone: The antigen this receptor binds is unknown. No much larger clone is present one base from it, and per-base qualities are unavailable.

Sequenced material: blood. This receptor was taken from a man younger than 30 in good health. The receptor chain draws on TRBV7-2 and TRBJ2-1; TRBD1 is a possible D gene, resting on 5 matching bases. The DNA sequence follows: TGTGCCAGCAGCCCCTGGTCTGGGGCCAACAATGAGCAGTTCTTC. Translation gives CASSPWSGANNEQFF.